This T cell receptor beta chain was recovered during a study of cytomegalovirus exposure and HLA in healthy donors. Regarding the study as a whole: TCR beta V segments were, for the most part, productive about 87% or about 30% of the time in an earlier analysis. It was reported in a later analysis that an Asian-associated ancestry cluster showed fewer N-insertions than the roughly 660-donor mean. A few V segments could not be told apart, such as TRBV6-2 and TRBV6-3, and were left out.

The CDR3 length is 14 residues. Germline V gives CDR1 SGHNT, CDR2 YENEEA. Trimming cost V 5 bases and J 7 bases, with 14 bases left between them. This clone was found once. Antigen: not known. PCR amplification relied on 60 Vbeta primers (plus 13 Jbeta primers). The repertoire was sequenced with immunoSEQ multiplex PCR; TCRdb's copy has only in-frame clones and lacks some. The sample lists 150,000 to 200,000 clones; roughly 77% were seen once. The V and J genes are TRBV11-3 and TRBJ2-2, with D possibly TRBD2 on 7 matching bases. The TCR originated in a man aged 18 to 30 in good health and CMV-seropositive. Material: PBMCs. The CDR3 sequence is CASSLGGHGGELFF. Written as DNA, the CDR3 is TGTGCCAGCAGCCTGGGGGGGCACGGCGGGGAGCTGTTTTTT.